The T cell receptor beta chain under discussion was sequenced for a study of CD8+ T cells in alopecia areata. Study-level points and caveats: An increase in clonality over normal scalp was evident in lesional scalp, especially alopecia totalis/universalis.

Following extraction, RNA underwent reverse transcription to cDNA, which served as the sequencing template. Libraries were prepared by immunoSEQ multiplex PCR; TCRdb keeps only in-frame clonotypes and omits some of them. The sample lists about 200,000 clones; more than 50% were seen once. This clone was seen a few times. As yet, its antigen is unknown. The germline gives CDR1 SGHVS, CDR2 FQNEAQ. After removal of 4 bases from V and 11 bases from J, the junction contained 9 bases not matched to a gene. The CDR3 extends over 14 amino acids. The sample was CD8+ T cells sorted from blood. The chain links TRBV7-8 to TRBJ1-5; TRBD1 matches at 9 bases. This clonotype originated in a human donor in good health. This chain's CDR3 is CASSYRDRESAQHF. The CDR3 DNA follows: TGTGCCAGCAGCTACCGGGACAGGGAGTCCGCCCAGCATTTT. The full variable domain, rest sourced from reference TRBV7-8 and TRBJ1-5, is GAGVSQSPRYKVAKRGQDVALRCDPISGHVSLFWYQQALGQGPEFLTYFQNEAQLDKSGLPSDRFFAERPEGSVSTLKIQRTQQEDSAVYLCASSYRDRESAQHFGDGTRLSIL.